This entry is about one T cell receptor beta chain. Its antigen is unidentified. This specimen comes from a study of cytomegalovirus exposure and HLA in healthy donors. Whole-study results and caveats: Productive rates of about 90% or about 30% were seen for most TCR beta V segments in an earlier analysis. What a later analysis reportedly showed was that an Asian-associated ancestry cluster had fewer N-insertions than the approximately 700-donor mean. It was taken for granted in presence/absence analyses that sequencing depth across donors was roughly uniform.

A multiplex PCR was run with 60 Vbeta primers and 13 Jbeta primers. TCRdb keeps only in-frame clones here, not all; method: immunoSEQ multiplex PCR. The profile shows 80,000 to 130,000 clones, 75% to 85% of them singletons. This TCR was sampled from a woman aged 50 to 60 in good health and CMV-seropositive. The sequenced material came from PBMCs.

The CDR3 reads CASSLGLAADTQYF. The CDR3 DNA is TGTGCCAGCAGTCTCGGACTAGCAGCAGATACGCAGTATTTT. The chain uses TRBV6-4 and TRBJ2-3, with 8 nucleotides matching TRBD2. The germline CDR1 and CDR2 sequences are MRHNA and SNTAGT. This CDR3 region has 14 residues. After removal of 5 bases from V and 4 bases from J, the junction contained 5 bases not matched to a gene.